Given below is one T cell receptor beta chain in context. The CDR3 contains 13 residues. Germline V gene data show CDR1 as SGHAT and CDR2 as FQNNGV. V was cut by 6 bases and J by 5 bases, with 13 bases left in between. The sample belongs to a study of T cell clonotyping in hematopoietic cell transplantation. Repertoires were generated with immunoSEQ multiplex PCR, while TCRdb's copy carries only in-frame clones and drops some. The table includes approximately 13,000 clones, about 97% detected once. The sequence was collected from a female patient in her 50s who had an allogeneic stem cell transplant from an unrelated donor, so T cells may come from the graft donor. Some clones in this sample may be carry-over from other donors' samples. The specimen comprised peripheral blood mononuclear cells, sampled 30 days after allogeneic stem cell transplant. V is TRBV11-2 and J is TRBJ1-1, with D hard to call. The CDR3, as DNA: TGTGCCAGCAGATTACAGCAATCTACTGAAGCTTTCTTT. As protein: CASRLQQSTEAFF.